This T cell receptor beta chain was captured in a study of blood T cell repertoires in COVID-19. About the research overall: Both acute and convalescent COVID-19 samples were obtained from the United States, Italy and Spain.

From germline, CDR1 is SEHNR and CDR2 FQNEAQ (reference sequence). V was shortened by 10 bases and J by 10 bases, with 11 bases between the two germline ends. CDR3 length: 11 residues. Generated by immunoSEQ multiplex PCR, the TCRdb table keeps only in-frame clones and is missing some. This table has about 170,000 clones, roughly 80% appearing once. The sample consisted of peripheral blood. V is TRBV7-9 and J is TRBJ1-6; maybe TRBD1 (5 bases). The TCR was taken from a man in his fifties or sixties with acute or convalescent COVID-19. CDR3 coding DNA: TGTGCCACCTCAGGGAAATCACCCCTCCACTTT. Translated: CATSGKSPLHF.